This T cell receptor beta chain comes out of a study (dated by TCRdb to about 2016). V lost 3 bases and J lost 1 base; the stretch between them is 10 bases long. There are 15 amino acids in the CDR3, from cysteine to phenylalanine inclusive. This entry keeps only the CDR3 DNA: 45 bases, framed from base 1. In the case of this clonotype: The specificity of this receptor is unknown. No base qualities exist here, and no much larger clone lies one base off it.

Library method: RT-PCR. The sequencing machine was an Illumina MiSeq. TCRdb trimmed the raw reads at Q25, called clones with MiXCR and kept productive beta chains. For every CDR3 protein sequence, its rows merge into one entry that carries the most common genes and DNA. Counted in this sample were hundreds of thousands of distinct CDR3 sequences; 14% of them appeared once. The ten largest clones capture 3.6% of the sample. The source material was memory CD4+ T cells from blood. This receptor was obtained from a female donor in good health, serving as a healthy control. The sequence joins TRBV12-3 or TRBV12-4 to TRBJ1-3, with the D gene not confidently named. CDR3 loop: CASSLLLTSGNTIYF. The DNA is TGTGCCAGCAGTTTGTTGCTGACGTCTGGAAACACCATATATTTT.